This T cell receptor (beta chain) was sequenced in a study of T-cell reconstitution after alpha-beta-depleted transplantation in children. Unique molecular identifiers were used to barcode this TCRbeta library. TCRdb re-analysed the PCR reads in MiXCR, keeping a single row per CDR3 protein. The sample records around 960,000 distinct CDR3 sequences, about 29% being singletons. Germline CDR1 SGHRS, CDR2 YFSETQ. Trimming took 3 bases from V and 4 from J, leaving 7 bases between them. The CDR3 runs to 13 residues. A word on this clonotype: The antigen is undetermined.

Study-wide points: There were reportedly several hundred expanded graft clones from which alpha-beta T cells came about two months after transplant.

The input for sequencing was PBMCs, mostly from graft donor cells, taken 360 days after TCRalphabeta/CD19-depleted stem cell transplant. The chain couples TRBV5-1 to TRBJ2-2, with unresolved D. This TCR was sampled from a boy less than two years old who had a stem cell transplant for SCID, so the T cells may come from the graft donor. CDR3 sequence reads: CASSSDRTGELFF. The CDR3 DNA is TGCGCCAGCAGCTCGGACCGCACCGGGGAGCTGTTTTTT.